Listed here are 18 T cell receptor beta chains from one sample, sequenced in a study of T cell changes during pregnancy in multiple sclerosis. The repertoire was sequenced with immunoSEQ multiplex PCR; TCRdb's copy has only in-frame clones and lacks some. The top ten clones hold 0.56% of a sample with under 50,000 clones, 80% to 90% of them seen once. Material: CD4+ T cells from peripheral blood mononuclear cells, obtained before pregnancy. The receptor set was obtained from a female donor with multiple sclerosis, enrolled in a pregnancy study.

J is TRBJ2-5 and V is TRBV29-1; perhaps TRBD2 as D (5 bases). CDR1 SQVTM and CDR2 ANQGSEA come from the germline V gene. The V end lost 4 bases, the J end lost 5 bases, and 8 bases lay between the germline ends. CDR3 length: 11 amino acids. The CDR3 DNA reads TGCAGCGTTGGGGAGAGGGAGACCCAGTACTTC. Translation gives CSVGERETQYF.

The rearrangement links TRBV5-1 to TRBJ2-5, with TRBD2 matching over 8 bases. Per germline, CDR1 SGHRS and CDR2 YFSETQ. With 4 bases clipped from V and 3 bases from J, the junction kept 8 bases outside the gene matches. This CDR3 spans 15 amino acids. The CDR3 DNA reads as TGCGCCAGCAGCCCCGGGACTAGTTCTGAAGAGACCCAGTACTTC. Translation gives CASSPGTSSEETQYF.

This chain links TRBV30 with TRBJ1-5; TRBD1 matches at 7 bases. The CDR3 length is 13 residues. The J segment lost 6 bases and the V segment lost 2 bases, leaving 4 bases of the junction unmatched. The germline V gene encodes CDR1 GTSNPN and CDR2 SVGIG (reference sequence). In nucleotides, the CDR3 is TGTGCCTGGAGTTGGGCAGGGGGTCAGCCCCAGCATTTT. Translating gives CAWSWAGGQPQHF.

The chain links TRBV10-3 to TRBJ2-7; D is unresolved. V gave up 4 bases and J gave up 1 base, with 14 bases separating them. The germline gives CDR1 ENHRY, CDR2 SYGVKD. The CDR3 sequence is 15 residues long. The CDR3 region is CAISGQRQSSYEQYF. The CDR3 region has the DNA TGTGCCATCAGTGGGCAGCGCCAAAGTTCCTACGAGCAGTACTTC.

J is TRBJ2-1 and V is TRBV5-1, with D uncertain. V was shortened by 0 bases and J by 4 bases, with 8 bases between the two germline ends. CDR3 length: 14 residues. The germline V gene encodes CDR1 SGHRS and CDR2 YFSETQ. The CDR3 sequence is CASSLVSLYNEQFF. The CDR3 DNA reads TGCGCCAGCAGCTTGGTATCGCTATACAATGAGCAGTTCTTC.

The rearrangement joins TRBV2 to TRBJ2-7; no reliable D call. V was pared by 6 bases and J by 6 bases, with 9 bases between. This CDR3 contains 11 residues. The germline gives CDR1 SNHLY, CDR2 FYNNEI. The CDR3 DNA follows: TGTGCCAGCAGCGAGACTCCCGAGCAGTACTTC. Translating it yields CASSETPEQYF.

The chain links TRBV7-8 to TRBJ2-3; D uncertain. Trimming pared 1 base from V and 2 bases from J, leaving 16 bases between. The germline V gene has CDR1 SGHVS and CDR2 FQNEAQ. The CDR3 totals 17 residues. For the CDR3, the DNA is TGTGCCAGCAGCTTAGGCGAGATTCTCCGAACCACAGATACGCAGTATTTT. Its protein product is CASSLGEILRTTDTQYF.

The chain employs TRBV2 and TRBJ2-7; possible D gene TRBD2, 5 bases. The CDR3 has 13 residues. The germline CDR1 and CDR2 sequences are SNHLY and FYNNEI. Trimming left V 6 bases short and J 5 bases short, with 14 bases between. The CDR3 region has the DNA TGTGCCAGCAGCGCCGAGGAGGTCGACGAGCAGTACTTC. This translates into CASSAEEVDEQYF.

The rearrangement links TRBV18 to TRBJ1-1, with D possibly matching TRBD1 (5 bases). Germline V gene lookup returns CDR1 KGHSH and CDR2 LQKENI. This CDR3 has 15 residues. With 2 bases removed from V and 4 bases from J, the gap between germline ends came to 14 bases. The CDR3 region is CASSPGRQGGTEAFF. CDR3 in DNA: TGTGCCAGCTCACCAGGGCGGCAGGGCGGCACTGAAGCTTTCTTT.

The chain is built from TRBV6-6 and TRBJ1-2, with D hard to call. Germline V lookup: CDR1 MNHNY, CDR2 SVGAGI (reference sequence). The CDR3 extends over 13 amino acids. Trimming removed 7 bases at V and 4 bases at J, with 13 bases between. The CDR3 region is CASIDAGVYGYTF. The CDR3 DNA sequence: TGTGCCAGCATCGACGCGGGTGTCTATGGCTACACCTTC.

This chain joins TRBV4-1 and TRBJ2-4; 15 nucleotides line up with TRBD2. J gave up 1 base and V 4 bases, and 5 bases lay outside the gene matches. Germline V gene data show CDR1 as MGHRA and CDR2 as YSYEKL. This CDR3 spans 18 amino acids. The CDR3 reads CASSPGLAGGRAKNIQYF. CDR3 bases: TGCGCCAGCAGCCCCGGACTAGCGGGGGGGCGGGCCAAAAACATTCAGTACTTC.

This clone was seen just once. V gene TRBV5-5 combines with J gene TRBJ1-5; D is uncertain. Germline values: CDR1 SGHKS, CDR2 YYEKEE (reference sequence). Trimming cost V 0 bases and J 6 bases, with 13 bases left between them. This CDR3 has 15 residues. CDR3 region: CASSLDSSLGQPQHF. For the CDR3, the DNA is TGTGCCAGCAGCTTGGACAGTAGTCTGGGTCAGCCCCAGCATTTT.

The chain is built from TRBV7-9 and TRBJ1-1; unclear D gene. This CDR3 is built from 14 residues. Between the trimmed V and J ends, which lost 3 bases and 5 bases, there was a span of 13 bases. Germline CDR1 and CDR2: SEHNR and FQNEAQ (reference sequence). CDR3 in DNA: TGTGCCAGCAGCTTCCTTCGGGGTTCAACTGAAGCTTTCTTT. This translates into CASSFLRGSTEAFF.

The rearrangement joins TRBV7-3 to TRBJ2-3, with a tentative D call TRBD2 (6 bases). The germline CDR1 and CDR2 sequences are SGHTA and FQGTGA. The CDR3 has 16 amino acids. V lost 1 base, J lost 0 bases, and 11 bases lay in between. The DNA of the CDR3 is TGTGCCAGCAGCTTAAAGGTTAGCGGAAGCACAGATACGCAGTATTTT. Translation: CASSLKVSGSTDTQYF.

This chain links TRBV19 with TRBJ2-1, with 7 bases aligning to TRBD1. The CDR3 is 15 residues long. V dropped 6 bases and J dropped 4; count of bases not matched to a gene: 9. Per germline, CDR1 LNHDA and CDR2 SQIVND (reference sequence). CDR3 DNA sequence: TGTGCCAGTAGCCGCCCGGGACAGCGATACAATGAGCAGTTCTTC. This sequence encodes CASSRPGQRYNEQFF.

This rearrangement joins TRBV6-5 to TRBJ1-4; D is undetermined. This CDR3 is built from 14 residues. Germline loops: CDR1 MNHEY, CDR2 SVGAGI. V was clipped by 7 bases and J by 3 bases, with 12 bases between them. The chain's CDR3 is CASKKTVANEKLFF. CDR3 coding DNA: TGTGCCAGCAAGAAAACGGTGGCTAATGAAAAACTGTTTTTT.

The chain is built from TRBV7-9 and TRBJ1-2; 10 nucleotides line up with TRBD1. The CDR3 sequence is 13 residues long. The junction had 1 base not matched to a gene; V was cut back by 3 bases and J by 6 bases. Germline V gene sequence: CDR1 SEHNR, CDR2 FQNEAQ (reference sequence). The CDR3 loop is CASSLTGGDGYTF. The CDR3 coding sequence is TGTGCCAGCAGCTTGACAGGGGGCGATGGCTACACCTTC.

The V gene is TRBV27, the J gene TRBJ2-7; TRBD1 matches 9 bases. The germline V gene has CDR1 MNHEY and CDR2 SMNVEV (reference sequence). The trim removed 6 bases at V and 3 bases at J, leaving 9 bases unmatched. The CDR3 contains 15 residues. The CDR3 region is CASRVGTGIFYEQYF. The CDR3 region has the DNA TGTGCCAGCAGGGTTGGGACAGGGATTTTCTACGAGCAGTACTTC.